This entry is about one TCR beta chain. This sample stems from a study of synovial regulatory T cells in juvenile arthritis. Approximately 11-patient cohort: 11 active juvenile idiopathic arthritis patients, 3 polyarticular, 8 oligoarticular. Germline CDR1 and CDR2: LNHDA and SQIVND (reference sequence). The CDR3 consists of 13 residues. Nucleotide data are not available. TCRdb's copy holds only in-frame clones and misses some; the assay was immunoSEQ multiplex PCR. The sample yields some 10,000 clones, of which the top ten take up just over 0.7%. The sequence was collected from a donor aged 2 to 35 with juvenile idiopathic arthritis. Sequencing was carried out using Treg cells from blood. As to subset: remaining (HLA-DR-negative) circulating blood Treg cells. The chain combines TRBV19 with TRBJ1-2; lacking DNA, the TRBD1 call made by TCRdb goes unchecked. The CDR3 protein is CASRARQGGGYTF.